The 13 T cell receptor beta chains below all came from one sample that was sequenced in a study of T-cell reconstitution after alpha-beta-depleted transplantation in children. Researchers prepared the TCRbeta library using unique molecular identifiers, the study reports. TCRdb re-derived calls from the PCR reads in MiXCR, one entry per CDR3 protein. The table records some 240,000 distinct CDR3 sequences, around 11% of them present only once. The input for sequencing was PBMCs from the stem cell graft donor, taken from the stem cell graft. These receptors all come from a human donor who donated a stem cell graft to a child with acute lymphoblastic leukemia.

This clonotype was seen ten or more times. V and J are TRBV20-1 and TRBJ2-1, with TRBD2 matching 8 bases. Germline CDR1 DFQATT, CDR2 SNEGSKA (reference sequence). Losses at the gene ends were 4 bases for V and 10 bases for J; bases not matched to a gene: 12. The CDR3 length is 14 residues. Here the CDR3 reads CSANPAGDSIEQFF. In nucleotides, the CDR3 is TGCAGTGCTAACCCAGCGGGGGACTCAATCGAGCAGTTCTTC.

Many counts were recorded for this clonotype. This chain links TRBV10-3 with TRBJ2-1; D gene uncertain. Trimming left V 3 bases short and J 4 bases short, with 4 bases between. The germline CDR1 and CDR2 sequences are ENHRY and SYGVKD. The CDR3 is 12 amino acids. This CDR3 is CAISDGYNEQFF. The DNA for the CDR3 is TGTGCCATCAGTGACGGATACAATGAGCAGTTCTTC.

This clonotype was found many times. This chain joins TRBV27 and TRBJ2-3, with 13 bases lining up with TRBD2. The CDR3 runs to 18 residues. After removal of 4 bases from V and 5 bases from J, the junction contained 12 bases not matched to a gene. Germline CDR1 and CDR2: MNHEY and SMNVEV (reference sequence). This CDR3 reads CASSSSTSGRPQGDTQYF. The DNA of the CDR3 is TGTGCCAGCAGTTCATCGACTAGCGGGAGGCCGCAGGGAGATACGCAGTATTTT.

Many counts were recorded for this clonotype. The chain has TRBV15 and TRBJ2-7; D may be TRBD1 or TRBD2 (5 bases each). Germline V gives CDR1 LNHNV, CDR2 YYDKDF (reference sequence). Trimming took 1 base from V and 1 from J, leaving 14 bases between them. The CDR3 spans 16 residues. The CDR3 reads CATSRVPGLGSYEQYF. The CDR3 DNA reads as TGTGCCACCAGCAGAGTACCGGGGCTTGGGTCCTACGAGCAGTACTTC.

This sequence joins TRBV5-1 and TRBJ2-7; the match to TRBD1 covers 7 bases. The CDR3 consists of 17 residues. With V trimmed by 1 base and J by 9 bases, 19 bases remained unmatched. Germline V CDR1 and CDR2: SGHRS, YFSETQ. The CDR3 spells CASSLKEMRQGWFGQYF. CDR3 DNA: TGCGCCAGCAGCTTGAAGGAAATGAGACAGGGTTGGTTTGGGCAGTACTTC.

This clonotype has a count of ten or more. The CDR3 bases are TGTGCCAGCAGCACCCCAGGGTGGGATGAAAAACTGTTTTTT. It encodes CASSTPGWDEKLFF. The chain employs TRBV28 and TRBJ1-4, with D perhaps matching TRBD1 (5 bases). Germline V gives CDR1 MDHEN, CDR2 SYDVKM. The CDR3 covers 14 residues. Trimming took off 6 bases at V and 6 bases at J, with 14 bases between the two ends.

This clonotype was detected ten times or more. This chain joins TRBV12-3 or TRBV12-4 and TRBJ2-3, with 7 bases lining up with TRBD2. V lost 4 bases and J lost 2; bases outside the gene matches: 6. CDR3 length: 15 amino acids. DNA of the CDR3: TGTGCCAGCAGTTGGGCTAGCGGTCTCACAGATACGCAGTATTTT. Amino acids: CASSWASGLTDTQYF.

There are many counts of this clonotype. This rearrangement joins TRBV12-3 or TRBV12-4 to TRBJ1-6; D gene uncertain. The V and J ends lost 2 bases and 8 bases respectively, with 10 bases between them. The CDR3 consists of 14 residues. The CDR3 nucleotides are TGTGCCAGCAGTTTAAAGGGAGCCGATTCACCCCTCCACTTT. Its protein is CASSLKGADSPLHF.

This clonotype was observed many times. The CDR3 nucleotides are TGCAGCGTCGAGACAGGGCTTTCGAGAGAGCAGTACTTC. The encoded protein is CSVETGLSREQYF. The rearrangement uses TRBV29-1 and TRBJ2-7, with 7 bases that match TRBD1. The CDR3 runs 13 residues. The J segment lost 7 bases and the V segment lost 6 bases, leaving 12 bases of the junction unmatched. Germline CDR1 reads SQVTM; CDR2 reads ANQGSEA.

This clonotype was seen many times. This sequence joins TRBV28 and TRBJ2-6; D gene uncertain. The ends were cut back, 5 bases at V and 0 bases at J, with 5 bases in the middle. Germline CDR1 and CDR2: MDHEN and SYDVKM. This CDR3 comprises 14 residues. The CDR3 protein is CASSGPSGANVLTF. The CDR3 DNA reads TGTGCCAGCAGTGGCCCCTCTGGGGCCAACGTCCTGACTTTC. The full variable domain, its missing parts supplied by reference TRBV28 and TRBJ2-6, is DVKVTQSSRYLVKRTGEKVFLECVQDMDHENMFWYRQDPGLGLRLIYFSYDVKMKEKGDIPEGYSVSREKKERFSLILESASTNQTSMYLCASSGPSGANVLTFGAGSRLTVL.

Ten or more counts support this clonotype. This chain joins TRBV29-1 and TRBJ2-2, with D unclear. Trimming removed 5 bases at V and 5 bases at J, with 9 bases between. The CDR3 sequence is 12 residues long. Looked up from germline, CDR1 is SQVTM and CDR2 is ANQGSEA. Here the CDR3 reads CSVLGWTGELFF. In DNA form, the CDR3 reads TGCAGCGTTCTGGGATGGACCGGGGAGCTGTTTTTT.

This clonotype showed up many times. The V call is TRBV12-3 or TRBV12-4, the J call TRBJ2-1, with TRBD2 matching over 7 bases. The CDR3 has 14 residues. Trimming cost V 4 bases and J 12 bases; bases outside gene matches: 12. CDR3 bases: TGTGCCAGCAGTTATCGGACTAGTTCATATCGGCAGTTCTTC. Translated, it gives CASSYRTSSYRQFF.

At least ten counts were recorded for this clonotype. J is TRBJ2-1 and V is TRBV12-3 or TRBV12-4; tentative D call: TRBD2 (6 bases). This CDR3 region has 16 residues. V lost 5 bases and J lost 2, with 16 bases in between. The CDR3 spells CASSPWVAEPYNEQFF. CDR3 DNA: TGTGCCAGCAGTCCCTGGGTAGCGGAGCCCTACAATGAGCAGTTCTTC.